These T cell receptor beta chains were read from a single sample in a study of blood T cell repertoires in COVID-19. Some clones are missing from TCRdb's copy, which holds only in-frame ones; the method was immunoSEQ multiplex PCR. The table lists hundreds of thousands of clones, approximately 88% of them singletons, with about 2.9% in the top ten. Sequencing was done on a sample of peripheral blood. These receptor sequences come from a woman in her thirties with COVID-19, enrolled during active disease. Each CDR3 is given with its conserved first and last residue. The order of the fields is V gene, D gene, clone size, J gene, CDR3 protein, CDR3 DNA. The D gene is left open where the match is weak. The listing skips clone size in some rows; elsewhere it reads once, few, many or a size class.

v_gene: TRBV12-3/TRBV12-4
d_gene: NA
abundance: NA
j_gene: TRBJ1-2
CDR3aa: CASSGGLDYGYTF
CDR3nt: TGTGCCAGCAGTGGCGGCTTGGACTATGGCTACACCTTC

v_gene: TRBV7-8
d_gene: NA
abundance: NA
j_gene: TRBJ1-6
CDR3aa: CASSLDFQDSPLHF
CDR3nt: TGTGCCAGCAGCTTAGATTTCCAGGATTCACCCCTCCACTTT

v_gene: TRBV7-2
d_gene: NA
abundance: NA
j_gene: TRBJ1-1
CDR3aa: CASSLDPGENEAFF
CDR3nt: TGTGCCAGCAGCTTAGACCCCGGAGAGAATGAAGCTTTCTTT

v_gene: TRBV24-1
d_gene: TRBD2
abundance: once
j_gene: TRBJ2-1
CDR3aa: CATSKRGLYNEQFF
CDR3nt: TGTGCCACCTCCAAGCGGGGCCTGTACAATGAGCAGTTCTTC

v_gene: TRBV21-1
d_gene: NA
abundance: NA
j_gene: TRBJ2-1
CDR3aa: CASSKVRGRPLSSYNEQFF
CDR3nt: TGTGCCAGCAGCAAAGTTCGCGGGAGGCCCTTGAGCTCCTACAATGAGCAGTTCTTC

v_gene: TRBV29-1
d_gene: NA
abundance: NA
j_gene: TRBJ2-3
CDR3aa: CSVEDPLTDTQYF
CDR3nt: TGCAGCGTTGAAGATCCTTTAACAGATACGCAGTATTTT

v_gene: TRBV6-5
d_gene: NA
abundance: NA
j_gene: TRBJ1-4
CDR3aa: CASSDPRRNEKLFF
CDR3nt: TGTGCCAGCAGCGACCCGAGGCGTAATGAAAAACTGTTTTTT

v_gene: TRBV3-1/TRBV3-2
d_gene: NA
abundance: NA
j_gene: TRBJ2-7
CDR3aa: CASSQSPTNSYEQYF
CDR3nt: TGTGCCAGCAGCCAGAGCCCTACTAACTCCTACGAGCAGTACTTC

v_gene: TRBV2
d_gene: TRBD1
abundance: NA
j_gene: TRBJ2-1
CDR3aa: CASSEPGQGLNEQFF
CDR3nt: TGTGCCAGCAGTGAACCGGGACAGGGGTTAAATGAGCAGTTCTTC

v_gene: TRBV30
d_gene: TRBD2
abundance: NA
j_gene: TRBJ2-2
CDR3aa: CAWTSGSTGELFF
CDR3nt: TGTGCCTGGACTAGCGGGAGCACCGGGGAGCTGTTTTTT

v_gene: TRBV29-1
d_gene: NA
abundance: NA
j_gene: TRBJ2-3
CDR3aa: CSVEAGVGADTQYF
CDR3nt: TGCAGCGTTGAGGCCGGGGTTGGCGCAGATACGCAGTATTTT

v_gene: TRBV6-6
d_gene: NA
abundance: NA
j_gene: TRBJ1-5
CDR3aa: CASSYDRIYQPQHF
CDR3nt: TGTGCCAGCAGTTACGACAGGATTTATCAGCCCCAGCATTTT

v_gene: TRBV5-4
d_gene: NA
abundance: few
j_gene: TRBJ2-1
CDR3aa: CASSFLPYNEQFF
CDR3nt: TGTGCCAGCAGCTTTCTTCCCTACAATGAGCAGTTCTTC

v_gene: TRBV2
d_gene: TRBD2
abundance: NA
j_gene: TRBJ2-1
CDR3aa: CASKRLAGLSYNEQFF
CDR3nt: TGTGCCAGCAAAAGACTAGCGGGGCTCTCCTACAATGAGCAGTTCTTC

v_gene: TRBV7-9
d_gene: NA
abundance: NA
j_gene: TRBJ1-1
CDR3aa: CASSRLGTGNTEAFF
CDR3nt: TGTGCCAGCAGCCGCCTGGGCACCGGGAACACTGAAGCTTTCTTT

v_gene: TRBV4-3
d_gene: NA
abundance: NA
j_gene: TRBJ2-3
CDR3aa: CASSQDSRGSVGENTDTQYF
CDR3nt: TGCGCCAGCAGCCAAGATTCCAGGGGTTCGGTGGGAGAGAACACAGATACGCAGTATTTT

v_gene: TRBV4-3
d_gene: NA
abundance: NA
j_gene: TRBJ2-7
CDR3aa: CASSQDLGVYEQYF
CDR3nt: TGCGCCAGCAGCCAAGATTTAGGGGTCTACGAGCAGTACTTC

v_gene: TRBV19
d_gene: TRBD1
abundance: NA
j_gene: TRBJ2-3
CDR3aa: CASKRGQGFPTDTQYF
CDR3nt: TGTGCCAGTAAAAGGGGACAGGGGTTTCCTACAGATACGCAGTATTTT

v_gene: TRBV5-1
d_gene: TRBD2
abundance: NA
j_gene: TRBJ2-1
CDR3aa: CASSPSGRSYNEQFF
CDR3nt: TGCGCCAGCAGCCCGAGCGGGAGATCCTACAATGAGCAGTTCTTC

v_gene: TRBV19
d_gene: NA
abundance: NA
j_gene: TRBJ2-5
CDR3aa: CASSKGRGYQETQYF
CDR3nt: TGTGCCAGTAGTAAAGGCAGGGGCTACCAAGAGACCCAGTACTTC

v_gene: TRBV2
d_gene: NA
abundance: once
j_gene: TRBJ2-5
CDR3aa: CASSEGREAETQYF
CDR3nt: TGTGCCAGCAGTGAGGGTCGGGAAGCTGAGACCCAGTACTTC

v_gene: TRBV5-1
d_gene: NA
abundance: few
j_gene: TRBJ1-1
CDR3aa: CASSFSPGQTNTEAFF
CDR3nt: TGCGCCAGCAGCTTTTCCCCGGGACAAACGAACACTGAAGCTTTCTTT

v_gene: TRBV2
d_gene: TRBD2
abundance: NA
j_gene: TRBJ2-1
CDR3aa: CASSDTGDGGTPWSVNEQFF
CDR3nt: TGTGCCAGCAGTGACACTGGGGACGGGGGGACCCCCTGGAGTGTCAATGAGCAGTTCTTC

v_gene: TRBV5-4
d_gene: NA
abundance: NA
j_gene: TRBJ2-7
CDR3aa: CASSLVEQPF
CDR3nt: TGTGCCAGCAGCTTGGTTGAACAACCGTTC

v_gene: TRBV13
d_gene: TRBD2
abundance: NA
j_gene: TRBJ2-7
CDR3aa: CASSLGGGEINYEQYF
CDR3nt: TGTGCCAGCAGCTTAGGCGGGGGGGAGATAAACTACGAGCAGTACTTC

v_gene: TRBV24-1
d_gene: NA
abundance: NA
j_gene: TRBJ1-2
CDR3aa: CATSDNQGNYGYTF
CDR3nt: TGTGCCACCAGTGACAATCAGGGGAACTATGGCTACACCTTC

v_gene: TRBV4-1
d_gene: NA
abundance: few
j_gene: TRBJ2-1
CDR3aa: CASSPKLRAGNEQFF
CDR3nt: TGCGCCAGCAGCCCCAAACTTCGCGCGGGCAATGAGCAGTTCTTC

v_gene: TRBV11-2
d_gene: TRBD2
abundance: NA
j_gene: TRBJ2-1
CDR3aa: CASSSLAGAPYNEQFF
CDR3nt: TGTGCCAGCAGCTCCTTAGCGGGAGCACCCTACAATGAGCAGTTCTTC

v_gene: TRBV28
d_gene: NA
abundance: once
j_gene: TRBJ1-5
CDR3aa: CASSLRAGANQPQHF
CDR3nt: TGTGCCAGCAGTTTAAGGGCGGGGGCCAATCAGCCCCAGCATTTT

v_gene: TRBV5-1
d_gene: TRBD1
abundance: NA
j_gene: TRBJ1-1
CDR3aa: CASSLPSIQGATEAFF
CDR3nt: TGCGCCAGCAGCTTGCCCTCAATTCAGGGGGCCACTGAAGCTTTCTTT

v_gene: TRBV2
d_gene: TRBD2
abundance: NA
j_gene: TRBJ2-3
CDR3aa: CASSTGTSGGAWTDTQYF
CDR3nt: TGTGCCAGCAGTACCGGGACTAGCGGGGGGGCATGGACAGATACGCAGTATTTT

v_gene: TRBV6-5
d_gene: NA
abundance: NA
j_gene: TRBJ1-1
CDR3aa: CASLLYGNTEAFF
CDR3nt: TGTGCCAGCCTCTTGTACGGGAACACTGAAGCTTTCTTT

v_gene: TRBV27
d_gene: NA
abundance: NA
j_gene: TRBJ1-5
CDR3aa: CASSFRRGSNQPQHF
CDR3nt: TGTGCCAGCAGTTTTAGGAGGGGAAGCAATCAGCCCCAGCATTTT

v_gene: TRBV6-5
d_gene: NA
abundance: NA
j_gene: TRBJ2-1
CDR3aa: CASSSLSAYNEQFF
CDR3nt: TGTGCCAGCAGTTCTCTTAGCGCATACAATGAGCAGTTCTTC

v_gene: TRBV4-2
d_gene: TRBD1
abundance: NA
j_gene: TRBJ2-7
CDR3aa: CASSLTGTGGYEQYF
CDR3nt: TGTGCCAGCAGCCTGACCGGGACAGGGGGCTACGAGCAGTACTTC

v_gene: TRBV10-3
d_gene: NA
abundance: NA
j_gene: TRBJ2-7
CDR3aa: CAISLAPSSYEQYF
CDR3nt: TGTGCCATCAGCCTCGCTCCCAGCTCCTACGAGCAGTACTTC

v_gene: TRBV14
d_gene: TRBD1
abundance: NA
j_gene: TRBJ2-1
CDR3aa: CASSQVGQGGNEQFF
CDR3nt: TGTGCCAGCAGCCAAGTAGGACAGGGAGGCAATGAGCAGTTCTTC

v_gene: TRBV25-1
d_gene: NA
abundance: NA
j_gene: TRBJ1-2
CDR3aa: CASSGGRDSGYTF
CDR3nt: TGTGCCAGCAGTGGAGGGAGGGATAGTGGCTACACCTTC

v_gene: TRBV11-3
d_gene: TRBD1
abundance: NA
j_gene: TRBJ1-1
CDR3aa: CASSLTGGADAFF
CDR3nt: TGTGCCAGCAGCTTGACAGGGGGCGCAGACGCTTTCTTT

v_gene: TRBV20-1
d_gene: NA
abundance: NA
j_gene: TRBJ2-5
CDR3aa: CSEGGGETQYF
CDR3nt: TGCAGTGAGGGAGGGGGGGAGACCCAGTACTTC

v_gene: TRBV14
d_gene: NA
abundance: NA
j_gene: TRBJ1-2
CDR3aa: CASSRQAGDYGYTF
CDR3nt: TGTGCCAGCAGCCGACAGGCGGGGGACTATGGCTACACCTTC

v_gene: TRBV4-1
d_gene: TRBD2
abundance: NA
j_gene: TRBJ2-1
CDR3aa: CASSRLAGGYNEQFF
CDR3nt: TGCGCCAGCAGCCGGTTAGCGGGAGGCTACAATGAGCAGTTCTTC

v_gene: TRBV19
d_gene: TRBD1
abundance: once
j_gene: TRBJ2-2
CDR3aa: CASSRQGARIDGELFF
CDR3nt: TGTGCCAGTAGTAGACAGGGGGCGAGGATAGACGGGGAGCTGTTTTTT

v_gene: TRBV24-1
d_gene: TRBD2
abundance: few
j_gene: TRBJ2-3
CDR3aa: CATSDPGGAGTDTQYF
CDR3nt: TGTGCCACCAGTGATCCCGGGGGGGCAGGTACAGATACGCAGTATTTT

v_gene: TRBV2
d_gene: NA
abundance: NA
j_gene: TRBJ1-6
CDR3aa: CASSLRDILSPLHF
CDR3nt: TGTGCCAGCAGTCTTCGGGACATTCTTTCACCCCTCCACTTT

v_gene: TRBV10-1
d_gene: NA
abundance: NA
j_gene: TRBJ1-1
CDR3aa: CASSESGGPNTEAFF
CDR3nt: TGCGCCAGCAGTGAGAGCGGGGGGCCGAACACTGAAGCTTTCTTT

v_gene: TRBV12-3/TRBV12-4
d_gene: NA
abundance: NA
j_gene: TRBJ1-2
CDR3aa: CASSRNYGYTF
CDR3nt: TGTGCCAGCAGCCGGAACTATGGCTACACCTTC

v_gene: TRBV10-3
d_gene: TRBD2
abundance: NA
j_gene: TRBJ2-1
CDR3aa: CAISEGLAGGVNEQFF
CDR3nt: TGTGCCATCAGTGAGGGCTTAGCGGGAGGGGTAAATGAGCAGTTCTTC

v_gene: TRBV18
d_gene: NA
abundance: NA
j_gene: TRBJ2-3
CDR3aa: CASSPPEVDTQYF
CDR3nt: TGTGCCAGCTCACCACCGGAGGTTGATACGCAGTATTTT